The 22 T cell receptor beta chains presented below share a single source sample, sequenced in a study of shared clonotypes between healthy human individuals. Naive CD8 cells lacked CD45RO and underwent positive selection for CCR7, leaving out terminally differentiated effector memory CD45RA+ cells. The assay was immunoSEQ multiplex PCR, and TCRdb's table has in-frame clones only and misses some. The data show some 2.1 million clones, about 95% seen once. Sequencing was done on a sample of naive CD8+ T cells sorted from blood. Receptor source: a man between 18 and 29 years old in good health.

This clone showed up just once. The same CDR3 is also encoded by other DNA sequences in this sample. The gene calls are TRBV5-1 and TRBJ2-3; the D is unclear. CDR1 and CDR2 from the germline V gene are SGHRS and YFSETQ. Trimming took off 0 bases at V and 1 base at J, with 9 bases between the two ends. This CDR3 has 15 amino acids. CDR3 residues: CASSLDSPGTDTQYF. The CDR3 DNA reads TGCGCCAGCAGCTTGGACAGTCCGGGCACAGATACGCAGTATTTT.

The chain carries TRBV10-2 and TRBJ2-7; a possible D gene is TRBD2 (6 bases). There are 15 residues in the CDR3. Germline CDR1 reads WSHSY; CDR2 reads SAAADI. Trimming took off 0 bases at V and 4 bases at J, with 13 bases between the two ends. The CDR3 loop is CASSESGFGGYEQYF. The CDR3 DNA follows: TGCGCCAGCAGTGAGTCAGGGTTTGGAGGGTACGAGCAGTACTTC.

This chain connects TRBV7-9 to TRBJ1-2; D might be TRBD1 (5 bases). Germline V gene sequence: CDR1 SEHNR, CDR2 FQNEAQ (reference sequence). The CDR3 is 13 residues long. Trimming shortened V by 4 bases and J by 5 bases, and 11 bases separated the two germline ends. CDR3 amino acids: CASSSPRDYGYTF. DNA of the CDR3: TGTGCCAGCAGCTCCCCCAGGGATTATGGCTACACCTTC.

This chain links TRBV11-2 with TRBJ2-5; 14 positions agree with TRBD2. The CDR3 is 17 amino acids. V dropped 5 bases and J dropped 3; count of bases not matched to a gene: 8. Germline CDR1 and CDR2: SGHAT and FQNNGV. The CDR3 loop reads CASSPQPGLAGEETQYF. The DNA for the CDR3 is TGTGCCAGCAGCCCACAACCGGGACTAGCGGGAGAAGAGACCCAGTACTTC.

The chain employs TRBV15 and TRBJ1-2; D not certain. Germline V lookup: CDR1 LNHNV, CDR2 YYDKDF (reference sequence). The CDR3 runs to 17 residues. The V end lost 0 bases, the J end lost 0 bases, and 14 bases lay between the germline ends. This CDR3 reads CATSRDLGPDPNYGYTF. The CDR3 nucleotides read TGTGCCACCAGCAGAGATCTTGGGCCAGACCCTAACTATGGCTACACCTTC.

With respect to this clone: The sample has other DNA sequences that encode this CDR3 too. The gene calls are TRBV6-5 and TRBJ2-5; weak D call: TRBD1 (6 bases). Germline assignment: CDR1 MNHEY and CDR2 SVGAGI. V dropped 0 bases and J dropped 3 bases, with 11 bases sitting between them. The CDR3 spans 15 residues. Here the CDR3 DNA reads TGTGCCAGCAGTTACTCAAACAGGGCGGAAGAGACCCAGTACTTC. This gives the protein CASSYSNRAEETQYF.

The gene calls are TRBV5-1 and TRBJ2-1; 11 positions match TRBD2. CDR1 and CDR2 from the germline V gene are SGHRS and YFSETQ. The V and J ends lost 1 base and 4 bases, in that order; junction bases with no gene match: 22. The CDR3 extends over 22 amino acids. The CDR3 is CASSLPWTGETSGIKGYNEQFF. CDR3 nucleotide sequence: TGCGCCAGCAGCTTGCCTTGGACAGGCGAGACTAGCGGGATAAAAGGGTACAATGAGCAGTTCTTC.

Turning to this clone: This specimen includes other DNA sequences encoding the same CDR3. This chain links TRBV7-9 with TRBJ2-7; the D is unclear. The germline gives CDR1 SEHNR, CDR2 FQNEAQ (reference sequence). This CDR3 region has 13 residues. The ends were cut back, 5 bases at V and 1 base at J, with 9 bases in the middle. The CDR3 region is CASSLDPSYEQYF. The CDR3 nucleotides are TGTGCCAGCAGCCTTGACCCATCCTACGAGCAGTACTTC.

The chain is built from TRBV10-1 and TRBJ2-7; unclear D gene. This CDR3 has 12 amino acids. Trimming took off 2 bases at V and 6 bases at J, with 8 bases between the two ends. Per germline, CDR1 WNHNN and CDR2 SYGVQD (reference sequence). The CDR3 nucleotides read TGCGCCAGCAGTGAGCCTTTGGGCGAGCAGTACTTC. Protein product: CASSEPLGEQYF.

This clone was seen only a few times. The chain couples TRBV7-2 to TRBJ1-1, with no clear D. CDR3 length: 16 amino acids. The ends were cut back, 5 bases at V and 0 bases at J, with 16 bases in the middle. The germline CDR1 and CDR2 sequences are SGHTA and FQGNSA. The CDR3 DNA reads as TGTGCCAGCAGCCTAAGGGCAGGTTGGTTGAACACTGAAGCTTTCTTT. Amino acids: CASSLRAGWLNTEAFF.

The chain is built from TRBV7-9 and TRBJ1-2; 8 positions agree with TRBD1. The germline V gene has CDR1 SEHNR and CDR2 FQNEAQ (reference sequence). Trimming took 2 bases from V and 2 from J; bases not matched to a gene: 7. CDR3 length: 16 residues. Here the CDR3 reads CASSLRGQDRNYGYTF. CDR3 nucleotides: TGTGCCAGCAGCTTAAGGGGACAGGACCGAAACTATGGCTACACCTTC.

As to this clone: Within the sample, other DNA sequences also encode this same CDR3. This chain joins TRBV18 and TRBJ2-1; 11 bases line up with TRBD2. The J segment lost 5 bases and the V segment lost 0 bases, leaving 0 bases of the junction unmatched. The CDR3 loop spans 15 amino acids. The germline V gene encodes CDR1 KGHSH and CDR2 LQKENI. The CDR3 bases are TGTGCCAGCTCACCACCGGGACTAGCGGACAATGAGCAGTTCTTC. The encoded protein is CASSPPGLADNEQFF.

The V gene is TRBV28, the J gene TRBJ2-7, with D perhaps TRBD1 (6 bases). The CDR3 loop spans 18 amino acids. V gave up 5 bases and J gave up 1 base, with 24 bases separating them. Per germline, CDR1 MDHEN and CDR2 SYDVKM. This CDR3 is CASSHRLDRDTKSYEQYF. Here the CDR3 DNA reads TGTGCCAGCAGTCATCGCTTGGACCGGGACACAAAATCCTACGAGCAGTACTTC.

The chain recombines TRBV19 with TRBJ2-7; D is possibly TRBD2 (6 bases). Trimming pared 5 bases from V and 0 bases from J, leaving 14 bases between. Per germline, CDR1 LNHDA and CDR2 SQIVND (reference sequence). This CDR3 spans 15 amino acids. In nucleotides, the CDR3 is TGTGCCAGTAGTTTTATAGCGGAAAGCTCCTACGAGCAGTACTTC. Translated, it gives CASSFIAESSYEQYF.

The table lists this clone with a count of one. The chain joins TRBV11-1 to TRBJ2-5; TRBD1 is a possible D gene (6 bases). CDR1 and CDR2 (germline): SGHAT, FQDESV (reference sequence). This CDR3 comprises 13 residues. V lost 6 bases to trimming and J lost 2 bases, with 10 bases between them. CDR3 protein: CASSHGQQETQYF. The CDR3, as DNA: TGTGCCAGCAGTCATGGACAGCAAGAGACCCAGTACTTC. The full variable domain, with the rest looked up from reference TRBV11-1 and TRBJ2-5, is EAEVAQSPRYKITEKSQAVAFWCDPISGHATLYWYRQILGQGPELLVQFQDESVVDDSQLPKDRFSAERLKGVDSTLKIQPAELGDSAMYLCASSHGQQETQYFGPGTRLLVL.

The CDR3 here is CASSPTLNQPQHF. Written as DNA, the CDR3 is TGCGCCAGCAGCCCGACACTTAATCAGCCCCAGCATTTT. V gene TRBV4-1 combines with J gene TRBJ1-5; D is unresolved. Germline V lookup: CDR1 MGHRA, CDR2 YSYEKL. The CDR3 is 13 residues long. Trimming removed 4 bases at V and 4 bases at J, with 8 bases between.

V gene TRBV7-6 combines with J gene TRBJ2-5; D call uncertain. Trimming pared 0 bases from V and 1 base from J, leaving 9 bases between. Germline CDR1 reads SGHVS; CDR2 reads FNYEAQ. The CDR3 contains 15 residues. CDR3 in DNA: TGTGCCAGCAGCTTAGCGGAAAACAGCCAAGAGACCCAGTACTTC. Translation gives CASSLAENSQETQYF.

This chain connects TRBV6-1 to TRBJ2-3, with TRBD2 matching over 9 bases. Germline V gives CDR1 MNHNS, CDR2 SASEGT. The CDR3 has 17 amino acids. V lost 2 bases to trimming and J lost 6 bases; unmatched junction nucleotides: 12. The CDR3, as DNA: TGTGCCAGCAGTGAACTCCGACTAGCGGCGGACCTCGATACGCAGTATTTT. It codes for CASSELRLAADLDTQYF.

The rearrangement joins TRBV4-1 to TRBJ1-2, with no clear D. CDR3 length: 15 residues. Looked up from germline, CDR1 is MGHRA and CDR2 is YSYEKL. Trimming removed 1 base at V and 5 bases at J, with 14 bases between. In DNA form, the CDR3 reads TGCGCCAGCAGCCAAGCCTTCGAGGCCCCATATGGCTACACCTTC. Protein sequence: CASSQAFEAPYGYTF.

As regards this clone: Other DNA sequences of this sample code for an identical CDR3. The V call is TRBV27, the J call TRBJ2-1, with D hard to call. The ends were cut back, 1 base at V and 0 bases at J, with 7 bases in the middle. The CDR3 has 15 residues. The germline V gene has CDR1 MNHEY and CDR2 SMNVEV (reference sequence). CDR3: CASSLLGSSYNEQFF. CDR3 coding DNA: TGTGCCAGCAGTTTATTAGGGTCCTCCTACAATGAGCAGTTCTTC.

The count of this clone is one. This chain connects TRBV5-5 to TRBJ1-2; D may be TRBD1 (5 bases). Germline assignment: CDR1 SGHKS and CDR2 YYEKEE (reference sequence). The CDR3 has 14 residues. Trimming shortened V by 2 bases and J by 5 bases, and 13 bases separated the two germline ends. DNA for the CDR3: TGTGCCAGCAGCTTAGACAGTTCCCTTTATGGCTACACCTTC. As protein: CASSLDSSLYGYTF.

In regard to this clone: This sample includes further DNA sequences coding for the same CDR3. V and J are TRBV27 and TRBJ2-7, with D uncertain. V was trimmed by 0 bases and J by 3 bases, leaving 6 bases between them. CDR3 size: 13 residues. The germline gives CDR1 MNHEY, CDR2 SMNVEV (reference sequence). In DNA, the CDR3 is TGTGCCAGCAGTTTATCGAGAGTCTACGAGCAGTACTTC. Its translation: CASSLSRVYEQYF.